This T cell receptor beta chain was recovered during a study of blood T cell repertoires in COVID-19. The wider study: Acute-phase and convalescent COVID-19 samples originated in the United States, Italy and Spain.

The germline CDR1 and CDR2 sequences are SEHNR and FQNEAQ (reference sequence). Germline trimming cut 4 bases from V and 2 bases from J; bases unmatched to any gene: 8. CDR3 size: 16 residues. Authors' processing steps: Amplification with reference gene primers provided the estimates of nucleated cell counts. Assay: immunoSEQ multiplex PCR; the TCRdb copy retains only in-frame clones and omits some. From that table come the V and J calls and clone size; the DNA was used to work out D and trimming. Of 100,000 or so clones listed, about 80% are singletons. This clone appeared a single time. The V gene is TRBV7-9, the J gene TRBJ1-2; 9 positions agree with TRBD1. Sequencing was done on a sample of peripheral blood. This receptor was identified in a woman in her seventies with acute or convalescent COVID-19. In DNA form, the CDR3 reads TGTGCCAGCAGCTCAGACCTGGGGACAGGGAACTATGGCTACACCTTC. Amino acid sequence: CASSSDLGTGNYGYTF.